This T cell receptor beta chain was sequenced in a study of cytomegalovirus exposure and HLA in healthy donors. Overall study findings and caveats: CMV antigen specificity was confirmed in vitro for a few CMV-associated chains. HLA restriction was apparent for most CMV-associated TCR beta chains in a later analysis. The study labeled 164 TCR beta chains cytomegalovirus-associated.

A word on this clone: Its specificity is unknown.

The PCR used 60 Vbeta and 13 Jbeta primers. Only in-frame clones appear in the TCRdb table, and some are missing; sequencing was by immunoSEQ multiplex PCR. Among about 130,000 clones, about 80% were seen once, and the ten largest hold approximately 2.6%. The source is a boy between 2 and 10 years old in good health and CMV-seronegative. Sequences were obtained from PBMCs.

The CDR3 spells CASSSLGLAGVNSEQFF. In nucleotides, the CDR3 is TGTGCCAGCAGCTCGCTAGGGCTAGCGGGAGTGAATAGCGAGCAGTTCTTC. This rearrangement joins TRBV27 to TRBJ2-1; 10 bases match TRBD2. The V gene's germline CDR1 is MNHEY and CDR2 SMNVEV (reference sequence). CDR3 length equals 17 residues. V lost 6 bases, J lost 10 bases, and 18 bases stayed unmatched.